These 6 T cell receptor beta chains were all obtained from the same sample, sequenced in a study of T-cell reconstitution after alpha-beta-depleted transplantation in children. A TCRbeta library incorporating unique molecular identifiers was prepared. TCRdb fed the PCR reads into MiXCR, producing one record per CDR3 protein. The sample has some 590,000 distinct CDR3 sequences; approximately 10% are singletons. This specimen consisted of PBMCs from the stem cell graft donor, obtained from the stem cell graft. These receptors were obtained from a human donor who donated a stem cell graft to a child with acute myeloid leukemia.

The table lists this clonotype with a few counts. This chain uses TRBV28 with TRBJ1-2; no reliable D call. CDR3 length equals 11 residues. Trimming removed 8 bases at V and 2 bases at J, with 6 bases between. Germline V lookup: CDR1 MDHEN, CDR2 SYDVKM. CDR3 nucleotides: TGTGCCAGCCAAGAGAACTATGGCTACACCTTC. It is translated as CASQENYGYTF.

In nucleotides, the CDR3 is TGCGCCAGCAGCTTGCGACCTCTCTCTGGGGCCAACGTCCTGACTTTC. Its translation is CASSLRPLSGANVLTF. V usage is TRBV5-1 and J usage is TRBJ2-6, with D hard to call. Germline V lookup: CDR1 SGHRS, CDR2 YFSETQ. The CDR3 is made up of 16 amino acids. V gave up 1 base and J gave up 0 bases, with 8 bases separating them.

This clonotype was seen more than once but under ten times. V is TRBV13 and J is TRBJ2-5; 7 bases fit TRBD1. Germline lookup yields CDR1 PRHDT and CDR2 FYEKMQ (reference sequence). The ends lost 3 bases at V and 5 bases at J; junction bases unmatched: 15. The CDR3 runs 17 residues. CDR3 in amino acids: CASSFNSPGQSLETQYF. The CDR3 DNA is TGTGCCAGCAGCTTTAATTCACCGGGACAGTCGCTGGAGACCCAGTACTTC.

This clonotype showed up just a few times. The chain joins TRBV6-2 or TRBV6-3 to TRBJ2-4; 10 bases agree with TRBD1. The CDR3 loop spans 14 amino acids. Losses at the gene ends were 4 bases for V and 9 bases for J; bases not matched to a gene: 6. The V gene's germline CDR1 is MNHEY and CDR2 SVGEGT. In nucleotides, the CDR3 is TGTGCCAGCAGTTTGGGACAGGGGTACACCATTCAGTACTTC. It encodes CASSLGQGYTIQYF.

V gene TRBV7-9 combines with J gene TRBJ2-1; perhaps TRBD2 as D (5 bases). Germline assignment: CDR1 SEHNR and CDR2 FQNEAQ (reference sequence). V was clipped by 0 bases and J by 5 bases, with 11 bases between them. There are 15 residues in the CDR3. DNA of the CDR3: TGTGCCAGCAGCTTAGCGGGAGAGGGAAACAATGAGCAGTTCTTC. Translation: CASSLAGEGNNEQFF.

This clonotype was observed a handful of times. The V gene is TRBV20-1, the J gene TRBJ2-1; the D gene is possibly TRBD2 (5 bases). Trimming stripped 0 bases from V and 2 bases from J, with 14 bases between. The germline gives CDR1 DFQATT, CDR2 SNEGSKA (reference sequence). CDR3 length equals 16 residues. This CDR3 is CSARDRGLATYNEQFF. DNA for the CDR3: TGCAGTGCTAGAGATCGCGGGCTAGCTACCTACAATGAGCAGTTCTTC.